The 6 T cell receptor beta chains listed next were all sequenced from one sample in a study of vaccination and CD4 T cells after COVID-19. Their cognate antigens are unknown. Treatment of the sample: roughly ten-day PBMC culture with coronavirus spike peptide pools or control peptides (ViraFEST assay). The collection of CD4+ T cells from the unexposed donor took place before the COVID-19 pandemic (2011-2018). Cultured CD4+ T-cell DNA underwent Oncomine TCR Beta short-read sequencing. TCRdb reprocessed the PCR reads with MiXCR, giving one entry per CDR3 protein. The table lists about 7,100 distinct CDR3 sequences, 46% of them singletons. Material: CD4+ T cells from blood, cultured in vitro. These receptors were collected from a human donor in good health.

This sequence joins TRBV15 and TRBJ2-3; D remains unclear. Trimming removed 8 bases at V and 5 bases at J, with 2 bases between. The CDR3 totals 9 residues. Germline CDR1 reads LNHNV; CDR2 reads YYDKDF (reference sequence). The CDR3 bases are TGTGCCACCGAAGATACGCAGTATTTT. Its protein is CATEDTQYF.

This rearrangement joins TRBV5-8 to TRBJ2-1, with TRBD2 matching 8 bases. Germline V gives CDR1 SGHTS, CDR2 YDEGEE. This CDR3 is 18 amino acids long. J gave up 3 bases and V 5 bases, and 16 bases lay outside the gene matches. The CDR3 DNA reads TGTGCCAGCAGACAAGAGCTAATGTTAGCGGGGCTCTACAATGAGCAGTTCTTC. Translation: CASRQELMLAGLYNEQFF.

The CDR3 here is CASSDSGGSRQPQHF. As DNA, the CDR3 is TGTGCCAGCAGTGATTCAGGGGGTTCAAGGCAGCCCCAGCATTTT. This rearrangement joins TRBV2 to TRBJ1-5; 7 bases are shared with TRBD1. The CDR3 spans 15 residues. V lost 3 bases to trimming and J lost 7 bases; unmatched junction nucleotides: 9. Germline-derived CDR1 and CDR2 are SNHLY and FYNNEI.

This clonotype was seen a few times. The chain recombines TRBV6-1 with TRBJ2-1; TRBD2 is a possible D gene (6 bases). The CDR3 covers 15 residues. Germline lookup yields CDR1 MNHNS and CDR2 SASEGT. The V end lost 5 bases, the J end lost 6 bases, and 17 bases lay between the germline ends. The CDR3 sequence is CASSRTAMRGNEQFF. DNA for the CDR3: TGTGCCAGCAGTCGTACAGCTATGCGGGGCAATGAGCAGTTCTTC.

On this clonotype itself: One junction end does not reproduce the germline sequence, and a read error may be involved. The DNA for the CDR3 is TGTGCCAGCAGGGAAGGGACAGGGGGCCGGAATTCACCCCTCCACTTT. Its translation: CASREGTGGRNSPLHF. The gene calls are TRBV2 and TRBJ1-6; 12 bases agree with TRBD1. This CDR3 is 16 amino acids long. The germline gives CDR1 SNHLY, CDR2 FYNNEI.

The chain couples TRBV20-1 to TRBJ1-2; a weak D match, TRBD1 (6 bases). Trimming pared 0 bases from V and 0 bases from J, leaving 14 bases between. The CDR3 is made up of 16 amino acids. Per germline, CDR1 DFQATT and CDR2 SNEGSKA (reference sequence). Here the CDR3 reads CSAREGATETNYGYTF. Written as DNA, the CDR3 is TGCAGTGCTAGAGAGGGGGCGACAGAGACTAACTATGGCTACACCTTC.